These T cell receptor beta chains were read from a single sample in a study of technical replicates of blood from several donors. TCRdb's copy holds only in-frame clones and misses some; the assay was immunoSEQ multiplex PCR. The sample lists roughly 100,000 clones, around 96% seen once, with roughly 0.35% in the top ten. Sequenced sample: T cells isolated from PBMCs. The receptors shown here come from a human donor in good health. CDR3s include the opening cysteine and the closing phenylalanine or tryptophan. A D gene is named only where the DNA matches it firmly. The listing skips clone size in some rows; elsewhere it reads once, few, many or a size class.

TRBJ2-1 TRBV7-8 . TRBD2 CASSTLAGDYNEQFF TGTGCCAGCAGCACCCTAGCGGGAGACTACAATGAGCAGTTCTTC
TRBJ1-2 TRBV19 few . CASSMGGAGYTF TGTGCCAGTAGTATGGGAGGGGCTGGCTACACCTTC
TRBJ2-7 TRBV5-4 once . CASSLGESSYEQYF TGTGCCAGCAGCTTGGGTGAGAGCTCCTACGAGCAGTACTTC
TRBJ1-1 TRBV29-1 . . CSVEEAFGGTEAFF TGCAGCGTTGAGGAAGCTTTTGGAGGCACTGAAGCTTTCTTT
TRBJ1-1 TRBV30 . . CAYGRALFLNTEAFF TGTGCCTACGGGCGGGCTTTGTTTCTGAACACTGAAGCTTTCTTT
TRBJ1-3 TRBV19 once . CASNFLSLGIPGNTIYF TGTGCCAGTAATTTTCTATCGCTCGGTATCCCTGGAAACACCATATATTTT
TRBJ2-7 TRBV5-1 . . CASSLGDSSYEQYF TGCGCCAGCAGCTTGGGCGACAGCTCCTACGAGCAGTACTTC
TRBJ2-3 TRBV7-3 . . CASSLIGAEDTQYF TGTGCCAGCAGCTTAATAGGGGCTGAAGATACGCAGTATTTT
TRBJ2-7 TRBV7-3 . TRBD2 CASSFAGGWEQYF TGTGCCAGCAGCTTCGCGGGAGGGTGGGAGCAGTACTTC
TRBJ2-2 TRBV9 . . CASSVVSVGSAGELFF TGTGCCAGCAGCGTAGTTTCGGTCGGGAGTGCCGGGGAGCTGTTTTTT
TRBJ2-2 TRBV4-1 . . CASSQDPGYSQPGELFF TGCGCCAGCAGCCAAGATCCCGGGTACTCTCAACCCGGGGAGCTGTTTTTT
TRBJ1-1 TRBV11-2 . . CASSLTEITEAFF TGTGCCAGCAGCTTGACAGAGATCACTGAAGCTTTCTTT
TRBJ2-5 TRBV30 . . CAWKVTRQGGETQYF TGTGCCTGGAAGGTGACACGCCAGGGAGGAGAGACCCAGTACTTC
TRBJ2-2 TRBV19 . . CASSKRDMKDTGELFF TGTGCCAGTAGTAAGCGGGACATGAAAGACACCGGGGAGCTGTTTTTT
TRBJ1-1 TRBV7-9 . . CASSSYEETRIKAFF TGTGCCAGCAGCTCCTACGAGGAAACTCGAATTAAAGCTTTCTTT
TRBJ2-7 TRBV27 . . CASSLIPTANPYEQYF TGTGCCAGCAGTTTAATCCCGACAGCCAACCCCTACGAGCAGTACTTC
TRBJ2-1 TRBV9 once TRBD1 CASSEQGDLNNEQFF TGTGCCAGCAGCGAACAGGGGGACCTCAACAATGAGCAGTTCTTC
TRBJ2-7 TRBV5-1 . TRBD2 CASSTTSASYEQYF TGCGCCAGCAGCACCACTAGCGCCTCCTACGAGCAGTACTTC
TRBJ2-5 TRBV7-7 . TRBD1 CASSSDRGETQYF TGTGCTAGCAGCTCGGACAGGGGAGAGACCCAGTACTTC
TRBJ2-1 TRBV27 . TRBD2 CASSFQGGRGIHEQFF TGTGCCAGCAGTTTCCAGGGCGGGCGGGGGATCCATGAGCAGTTCTTC
TRBJ2-1 TRBV19 . . CASRQAYNEQFF TGTGCCAGTAGACAGGCCTACAATGAGCAGTTCTTC
TRBJ1-2 TRBV27 . TRBD1 CASSPNRGLSYTF TGTGCCAGCAGTCCTAACAGGGGACTGAGCTACACCTTC
TRBJ2-7 TRBV4-1 . . CASSGGISYEQYF TGCGCCAGCAGCGGCGGGATTAGCTACGAGCAGTACTTC
TRBJ2-2 TRBV6-5 once . CASSRNTGELFF TGTGCCAGCAGTCGGAACACCGGGGAGCTGTTTTTT
TRBJ2-5 TRBV28 . . CASSLLIQETQYF TGTGCCAGCAGTTTGTTAATTCAAGAGACCCAGTACTTC